This record concerns one TCR beta chain sequence. The CDR3 loop spans 15 amino acids. Trimming stripped 3 bases from V and 6 bases from J, with 15 bases between. Germline V CDR1 and CDR2: MNHEY, SVGAGI. Data came from immunoSEQ multiplex PCR; TCRdb stores just in-frame clones and leaves some out. Seen here are about 210,000 clones, 89% observed once, and the top ten hold approximately 8.1%. These data originate in a study of blood T cell repertoires in COVID-19. Study-wide context: T cells, B-cell-depleted T cells, or PBMCs provided the cDNA or gDNA that served as material.

In terms of age and location, participants ranged from roughly 18 to 90 years and lived in approximately 26 US areas. Sequencing input: PBMCs or T cells enriched from blood (not recorded which). The sequence derives from a woman between 18 and 29 years old who had recovered from COVID-19. This sequence joins TRBV6-5 and TRBJ2-1, with D possibly being TRBD1 (7 bases). The CDR3 sequence: CASSYSGAGGNEQFF. CDR3 nucleotides: TGTGCCAGCAGTTATTCGGGGGCAGGGGGCAATGAGCAGTTCTTC.